These 4 T cell receptor beta chains were all obtained from the same sample, sequenced in a study of T cell repertoires in cytomegalovirus infection. TCRdb used MiXCR to reprocess the reads, holding one entry per CDR3 protein. The sample includes approximately 150,000 distinct CDR3 sequences, approximately 17% of them seen just once. Sequencing used CD8+ T cells from PBMCs. These TCRs come from a human donor in good health (CMV status not recorded). Some clones in this sample may be carry-over from other donors' samples.

The V call is TRBV29-1, the J call TRBJ2-7; D gene unclear. V gave up 6 bases and J gave up 0 bases, with 15 bases separating them. Germline loops: CDR1 SQVTM, CDR2 ANQGSEA. The CDR3 runs 14 residues. The CDR3 coding sequence is TGCAGCGTAGAGATCCAGGAGAGCTCCTACGAGCAGTACTTC. Translating gives CSVEIQESSYEQYF.

The chain recombines TRBV6-1 with TRBJ2-3; D uncertain. Per germline, CDR1 MNHNS and CDR2 SASEGT. The CDR3 consists of 14 residues. Trimming shortened V by 0 bases and J by 4 bases, and 8 bases separated the two germline ends. CDR3 nucleotide sequence: TGTGCCAGCAGTGAAGCGGCCAGGTCAGATACGCAGTATTTT. Encoded protein: CASSEAARSDTQYF.

This clonotype was detected a few times. The genes are TRBV12-3 or TRBV12-4 and TRBJ1-2; D uncertain. This CDR3 region has 15 residues. V shed 6 bases and J shed 6 bases, with 20 bases lying between them. The CDR3 loop reads CASSLPVGGDDGYTF. Written as DNA, the CDR3 is TGTGCCAGCAGCCTCCCCGTGGGCGGTGACGATGGCTACACCTTC.

This sequence joins TRBV28 and TRBJ2-7; D is ambiguous. Per germline, CDR1 MDHEN and CDR2 SYDVKM. The CDR3 has 15 residues. V was trimmed by 5 bases and J by 0 bases, leaving 14 bases between them. CDR3 bases: TGTGCCAGCAGTGCCAGAAGGTCGGTCTCCTACGAGCAGTACTTC. Translating it yields CASSARRSVSYEQYF. Variable domain in full (rest from reference TRBV28 and TRBJ2-7): DVKVTQSSRYLVKRTGEKVFLECVQDMDHENMFWYRQDPGLGLRLIYFSYDVKMKEKGDIPEGYSVSREKKERFSLILESASTNQTSMYLCASSARRSVSYEQYFGPGTRLTVT.